Sequencing of this TCR beta chain was carried out in a study of T cell repertoires in cytomegalovirus infection. TCRdb reanalysed the reads using MiXCR and keeps one entry per CDR3 protein. The sample lists about 150,000 distinct CDR3 sequences, roughly 15% occurring once. Deletions cut 4 bases from V and 12 bases from J, with 10 bases between. The CDR3 has 11 residues. Germline V gene sequence: CDR1 MDHEN, CDR2 SYDVKM. This clonotype came up a few times. The clonotype comes from a human donor in good health (CMV status not recorded). Some clones in this sample may be carry-over from other donors' samples. This chain uses TRBV28 with TRBJ2-1, with D maybe TRBD2 (6 bases). Input material: CD8+ T cells from PBMCs. The CDR3 spells CASSYSGPQFF. CDR3 in DNA: TGTGCCAGCAGTTATAGCGGACCGCAGTTCTTC. Combining the CDR3 with reference TRBV28 and TRBJ2-1 gives the whole variable domain DVKVTQSSRYLVKRTGEKVFLECVQDMDHENMFWYRQDPGLGLRLIYFSYDVKMKEKGDIPEGYSVSREKKERFSLILESASTNQTSMYLCASSYSGPQFFGPGTRLTVL.